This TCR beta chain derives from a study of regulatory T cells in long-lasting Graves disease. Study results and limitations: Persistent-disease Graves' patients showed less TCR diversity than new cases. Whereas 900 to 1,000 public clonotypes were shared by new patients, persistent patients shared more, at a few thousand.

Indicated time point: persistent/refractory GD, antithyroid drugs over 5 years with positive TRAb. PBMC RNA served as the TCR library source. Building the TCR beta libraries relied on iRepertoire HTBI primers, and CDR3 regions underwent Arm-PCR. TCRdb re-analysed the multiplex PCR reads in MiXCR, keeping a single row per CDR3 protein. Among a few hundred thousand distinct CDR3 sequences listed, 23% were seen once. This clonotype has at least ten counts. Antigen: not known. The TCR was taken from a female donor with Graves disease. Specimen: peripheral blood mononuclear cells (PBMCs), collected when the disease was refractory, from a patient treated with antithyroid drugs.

The chain's CDR3 is CASSPHPTGGNTEAFF. CDR3 DNA: TGTGCCAGCAGCCCTCACCCGACAGGGGGGAACACTGAAGCTTTCTTT. The J gene is TRBJ1-1, the V gene TRBV7-2; 9 nucleotides align to TRBD1. Germline loops: CDR1 SGHTA, CDR2 FQGNSA. V gave up 5 bases and J gave up 1 base; unmatched junction bases: 8. The CDR3 totals 16 residues.